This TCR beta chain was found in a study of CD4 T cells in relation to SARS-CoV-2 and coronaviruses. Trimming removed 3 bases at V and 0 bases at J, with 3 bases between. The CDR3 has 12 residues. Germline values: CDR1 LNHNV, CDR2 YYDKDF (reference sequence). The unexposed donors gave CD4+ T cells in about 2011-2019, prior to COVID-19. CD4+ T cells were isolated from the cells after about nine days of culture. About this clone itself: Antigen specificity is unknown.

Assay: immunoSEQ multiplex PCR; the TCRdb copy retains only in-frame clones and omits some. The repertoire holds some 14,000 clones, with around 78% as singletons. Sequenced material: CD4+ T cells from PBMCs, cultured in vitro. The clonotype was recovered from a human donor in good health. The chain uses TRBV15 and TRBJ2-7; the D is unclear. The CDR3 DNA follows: TGTGCCACCAGCAGGCCCTCCTACGAGCAGTACTTC. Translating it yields CATSRPSYEQYF.